The clone carrying this T cell receptor beta chain was found a few times. Its antigen is still unknown. Coverage ceases 3 residues before the CDR3 finishes, and the germline J gene fills in the end. The data derive from a study of T cell clonality in common variable immunodeficiency. General study results and limits: Reportedly, TCR beta sequences from common variable immunodeficiency showed fewer deletions and N-nucleotide insertions. CVID subjects had higher TCRbeta clonality than healthy controls, most marked in about a third. The cause of increased CVID clonality remains unclear without subpopulation sequencing.

The CDR3 runs to 14 residues. V lost 5 bases and J lost 1, with 9 bases in between. The germline V gene encodes CDR1 SEHNR and CDR2 FQNEAQ (reference sequence). Produced via immunoSEQ multiplex PCR; TCRdb's table is partial and in-frame only. The sample was found to contain over 30,000 clones, and every one recurs. Of CVID subjects, approximately 15 were female and about 28 male, mean age 40. Caucasian heritage predominated among both patients and controls. This chain joins TRBV7-9 and TRBJ1-5; D uncertain. The sample taken for sequencing was peripheral blood mononuclear cells. The clonotype originates from a human donor with common variable immunodeficiency. This chain's CDR3 is CASSPGGSNQPQHF. Partial CDR3 DNA: TGTGCCAGCAGCCCTGGAGGGAGCAATCAGCCC.